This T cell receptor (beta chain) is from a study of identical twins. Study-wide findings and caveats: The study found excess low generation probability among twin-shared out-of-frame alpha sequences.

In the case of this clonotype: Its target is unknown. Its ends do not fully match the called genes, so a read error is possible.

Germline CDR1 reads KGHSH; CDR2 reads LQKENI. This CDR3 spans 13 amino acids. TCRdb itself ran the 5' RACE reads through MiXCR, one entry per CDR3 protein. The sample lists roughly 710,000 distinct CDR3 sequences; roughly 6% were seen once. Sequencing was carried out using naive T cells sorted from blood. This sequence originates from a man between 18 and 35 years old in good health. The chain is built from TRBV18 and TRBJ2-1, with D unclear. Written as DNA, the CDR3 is TGTGCCAGCTCACTGACTGTGAGCAATGAGCGGTTCTTC. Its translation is CASSLTVSNERFF.